This T cell receptor (beta chain) came from a study of blood T cell repertoires in COVID-19. Study context: The study drew acute and convalescent COVID-19 samples from the United States, Italy and Spain. PBMCs, B-cell-depleted T cells, or T cells were the source of the cDNA or gDNA that made up the material.

There are 13 residues in the CDR3. CDR1 LGHDT and CDR2 YNNKEL come from the germline V gene (reference sequence). The ends lost 1 base at V and 5 bases at J; junction bases unmatched: 0. In the authors' workflow: For nucleated cells, counts were estimated from reference gene primer amplification. TCRdb's copy holds only in-frame clones and misses some; the assay was immunoSEQ multiplex PCR. V and J calls and clone size follow that table, whereas D and trimming were derived from the DNA. Among 150,000 to 160,000 clones, roughly nine tenths were seen once, and the ten largest hold approximately 2.4%. The chain joins TRBV3-1 (or the pseudogene TRBV3-2) to TRBJ2-3, with 7 bases lining up with TRBD2. The clonotype was recovered from a woman aged 70-85 years with acute or convalescent COVID-19. What was sequenced was peripheral blood. The CDR3 DNA reads as TGTGCCAGCAGCCAAGGGGGGGGAGATACGCAGTATTTT. Residues: CASSQGGGDTQYF.